The T cell receptor (beta chain) under discussion was sequenced for a study of cytomegalovirus exposure and HLA in healthy donors. Study overall: One earlier analysis, a look at 150 million to 200 million T cells, found almost 120 million unique TCR beta sequences.

CDR1 and CDR2 (germline): GTSNPN, SVGIG (reference sequence). The CDR3 has 13 residues. The V end lost 5 bases, the J end lost 5 bases, and 15 bases lay between the germline ends. With 60 Vbeta and 13 Jbeta primers, the PCR was carried out. Profiled with immunoSEQ multiplex PCR; TCRdb holds only in-frame clones, not every one. This table holds some 13,000 clones, 60% to 70% found once. This clone was seen a handful of times. Specimen: PBMCs. The sequence was collected from a woman aged 45-65 years in good health and CMV-seropositive. The rearrangement links TRBV30 to TRBJ1-1, with D maybe TRBD1 (5 bases). In DNA, the CDR3 is TGTGCCTGGGGGCGGCAGGGACTAACTGAAGCTTTCTTT. As protein: CAWGRQGLTEAFF.